This is a list of T cell receptor beta chains from one sample in a study of blood T cell repertoires in COVID-19. Generated by immunoSEQ multiplex PCR, the TCRdb table keeps only in-frame clones and is missing some. This table holds some 250,000 clones, around four fifths found once. What was sequenced was peripheral blood. The origin of the receptors is a man aged 60 to 69 with acute or convalescent COVID-19. CDR3s leave out the opening cysteine and the closing phenylalanine or tryptophan. Some rows mark clone size as missing; the rest say once, few, many or name a class of expanded clone.

>NA|TRBV18
ASSPPLGQGINTGELF
>NA|TRBV9
ASSDSASSYNEQF
>NA|TRBV20-1
SAPGNEQF
>NA|TRBV7-2
ASSSYSGRANNEQF
>NA|TRBV7-6
ASSLVGSTYESYEQY
>NA|TRBV6-2/TRBV6-3
ASSHPRGASNQPQH
>few|TRBV11-2
ASSLDRTSPLH
>once|TRBV19
ASSTRGGEAF
>NA|TRBV7-2
ASSLVAGGPGTYNEQF
>NA|TRBV7-9
ASSPIVGGIYEQY
>NA|TRBV4-1
ASSPIPLGLSYNEQF
>NA|TRBV28
ASSQGYNSPLH
>NA|TRBV7-2
ASSRSGLEETQY
>NA|TRBV9
ASSVRQGADGELF
>NA|TRBV7-9
ASSSSGGFETQY
>NA|TRBV27
ASTPGFGTDTQY
>NA|TRBV6-5
ASKEGTDYEQY
>NA|TRBV30
AWSDAGARETQY
>NA|TRBV7-2
ASSLGARTGTDTQY
>few|TRBV7-9
ASSLSQYQETQY
>NA|TRBV15
ATSRPLETQY
>NA|TRBV9
ASSPSGALLSGGPYNEQF
>NA|TRBV19
ASSRGGTGTNEKLF
>NA|TRBV7-7
ASSLFQDRYQETQY
>NA|TRBV19
ASSASTGNSYEQY
>NA|TRBV6-5
ASVVGVLGYGYT
>few|TRBV5-1
ASSLGGRLNSPLH
>few|TRBV7-9
ASRPGTSGGYSYNEQF
>NA|TRBV30
AWSVQGTGPRHGYT
>NA|TRBV7-2
ASSPGFGQPQH
>NA|TRBV6-2/TRBV6-3
ASSSTGSNYGYT
>NA|TRBV7-9
ASSLAQASTGDYGYT
>NA|TRBV2
ASTQDRGLYEQY
>NA|TRBV4-1
ASSQGRVRTGANVLT
>NA|TRBV11-2
ASTGGVLGYTDTQY
>few|TRBV18
ASSPRSGTGGTETQY
>NA|TRBV7-2
ASTLGHATEAF
>NA|TRBV25-1
ASSDGQGVNTEAF
>NA|TRBV7-9
ASSLRGGGMNTEAF
>NA|TRBV3-1/TRBV3-2
ASSQDGTGGEKLF
>NA|TRBV27
ASSLAGGNEAF
>NA|TRBV6-5
ASRTGRSSYEQY
>few|TRBV29-1
SVEAGSPEAF
>NA|TRBV11-2
ASSRGDTQY
>once|TRBV3-1/TRBV3-2
ASSYKEAYYGYT
>NA|TRBV18
ASSPPTSAGSTDTQY
>NA|TRBV7-3
ASSLKDRGFSYGYT
>NA|TRBV7-8
ASSPGTSGSYEQY
>NA|TRBV11-3
ASSLDRTGVGYNEQF
>NA|TRBV4-2
ASSQEEAGAGGPYEQY
>NA|TRBV27
ASSLVLAARETQY
>NA|TRBV9
ASSPTGGGLETQY
>NA|TRBV12-3/TRBV12-4
ASTMGAGEAF
>NA|TRBV19
ASSIQALNTEAF
>NA|TRBV6-5
ASKREPYEQY